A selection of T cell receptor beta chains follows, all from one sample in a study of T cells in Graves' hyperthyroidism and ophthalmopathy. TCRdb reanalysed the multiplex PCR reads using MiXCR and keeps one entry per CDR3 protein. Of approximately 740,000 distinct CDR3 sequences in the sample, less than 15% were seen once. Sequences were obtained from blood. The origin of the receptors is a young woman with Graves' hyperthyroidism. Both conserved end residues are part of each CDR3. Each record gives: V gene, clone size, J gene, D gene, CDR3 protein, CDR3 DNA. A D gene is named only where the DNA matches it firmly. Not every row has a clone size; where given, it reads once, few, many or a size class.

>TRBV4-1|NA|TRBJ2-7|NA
CASSRGARGEQYF
TGCGCCAGCAGCCGGGGGGCTCGGGGCGAGCAGTACTTC
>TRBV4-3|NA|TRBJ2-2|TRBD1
CASSQIDRGLAWELFF
TGCGCCAGCAGCCAAATCGACAGGGGGCTCGCGTGGGAGCTGTTTTTT
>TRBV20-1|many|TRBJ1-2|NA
CSARVQPYGYTF
TGCAGTGCTAGGGTGCAGCCTTATGGCTACACCTTC
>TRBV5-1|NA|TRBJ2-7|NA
CASGQTTYSYEQYF
TGCGCCAGCGGCCAGACTACATATTCCTACGAGCAGTACTTC
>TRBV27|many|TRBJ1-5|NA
CASSPRTALQPQHF
TGTGCCAGCAGTCCCCGGACCGCTCTCCAGCCCCAGCATTTT
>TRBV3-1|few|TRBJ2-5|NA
CASSQQGGGETQYF
TGTGCCAGCAGCCAACAAGGGGGGGGGGAGACCCAGTACTTC
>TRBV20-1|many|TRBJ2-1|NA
CSASGWMSSYNEQFF
TGCAGTGCTAGTGGGTGGATGAGCTCCTACAATGAGCAGTTCTTC
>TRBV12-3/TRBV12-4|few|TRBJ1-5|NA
CASSLGKNQPQHF
TGTGCCAGCAGTTTGGGGAAGAATCAGCCCCAGCATTTT
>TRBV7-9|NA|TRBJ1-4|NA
CASSSTLLASPEKLFF
TGTGCCAGCAGCTCGACCCTACTAGCCTCGCCCGAAAAACTGTTTTTT
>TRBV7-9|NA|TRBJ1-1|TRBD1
CASRGGPMNTEAFF
TGTGCCTCCAGGGGGGGCCCGATGAACACTGAAGCTTTCTTT
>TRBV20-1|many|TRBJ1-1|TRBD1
CSAHGQGGVGTEAFF
TGCAGTGCCCACGGACAGGGAGGGGTTGGCACTGAAGCTTTCTTT
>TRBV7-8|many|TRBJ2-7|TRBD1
CASSPEGTGSGEQYF
TGTGCCAGCAGCCCCGAGGGGACAGGGAGCGGCGAGCAGTACTTC